This T cell receptor (beta chain) was identified in a study of human T cells and chemical hapten exposure. Regarding the study as a whole: DPC sensitization left the count of TCRs above 1 in 1000 unchanged.

The CDR3 sequence is 15 residues long. Germline CDR1 LGHDT, CDR2 YNNKEL (reference sequence). V lost 1 base to trimming and J lost 0 bases, with 9 bases between them. Time point meaning: healthy volunteer bleed at 6 weeks. Blood, whole and unfractionated, served as the source for total RNA extraction. Separate cDNA molecules received unique molecular identifiers, which the library attached to them. Source study methods: From around 25,000 to 690,000 TCRs were found per sample, with a median of approximately 100,000. Using its own MiXCR run on the RACE reads, TCRdb lists one record per CDR3 protein. The V and J calls and clone size come from TCRdb's table, not from the authors' own analysis. The sample includes about 80,000 distinct CDR3 sequences, approximately 8.6% seen only once; the top ten take about 1.7%. This clonotype was seen repeatedly, ten times or more. The antigen is unknown.

This receptor was taken from a female donor in good health. Some clones in this sample may be carry-over from other donors' samples. The sample was whole blood. The V gene is TRBV3-1, the J gene TRBJ1-1; D is unclear. In nucleotides, the CDR3 is TGTGCCAGCAGCCAAGTGCCTACAATGAACACTGAAGCTTTCTTT. Its translation: CASSQVPTMNTEAFF.